This T cell receptor (beta chain) derives from a study of cytomegalovirus exposure and HLA in healthy donors. Whole-study results and caveats: Specificity of a few CMV-associated chains for CMV antigens was verified in vitro. In an earlier analysis, most TCR beta V segments were productive about 87% or about 30% of the time.

To note about this clone: Its specificity is unknown.

The PCR employed 60 Vbeta primers together with 13 Jbeta primers. TCRdb's copy holds only in-frame clones and misses some; the assay was immunoSEQ multiplex PCR. Among about 180,000 clones listed, around 80% were seen once. Germline CDR1 reads LGHNA; CDR2 reads YSLEER. V dropped 0 bases and J dropped 2 bases, with 7 bases sitting between them. The CDR3 has 14 amino acids. The sequencing sample was made of PBMCs. V is TRBV4-3 and J is TRBJ1-2; no firm D call. The clonotype originates from an older woman in good health and CMV-seropositive. The CDR3 bases are TGCGCCAGCAGCCAAGAGCGAGCAAACTATGGCTACACCTTC. Amino acid sequence: CASSQERANYGYTF.